This passage covers 23 T cell receptor beta chains from one sample sequenced in a study of blood T cell repertoires in COVID-19. Sequencing used immunoSEQ multiplex PCR; TCRdb keeps in-frame clones, though not all of them. The data contain 200,000 to 250,000 clones, approximately 80% of them singletons. Sequencing was done on a sample of peripheral blood. The receptor source for this set is a human donor in a cohort sampled during active COVID-19.

This clone turned up a few times. The chain uses TRBV24-1 and TRBJ2-2; 7 nucleotides line up with TRBD1. This CDR3 is built from 14 residues. Losses at the gene ends were 6 bases for V and 2 bases for J; bases not matched to a gene: 2. The V gene's germline CDR1 is KGHDR and CDR2 SFDVKD. This chain's CDR3 is CATSRTGNTGELFF. The CDR3 nucleotides are TGTGCCACCAGTCGGACAGGTAACACCGGGGAGCTGTTTTTT.

A few counts support this clone. In DNA form, the CDR3 reads TGTGCCAGCACCCAAGGGAGGAGAGGTGAAGCTTTCTTT. Translating it yields CASTQGRRGEAFF. The rearrangement links TRBV7-2 to TRBJ1-1; no definite D call. Trimming cost V 7 bases and J 7 bases, with 16 bases left between them. The CDR3 is 13 amino acids. Looked up from germline, CDR1 is SGHTA and CDR2 is FQGNSA.

The count of this clone is one. The V and J genes are TRBV6-1 and TRBJ2-2; D possibly corresponds to TRBD1 (7 bases). Germline V gene data show CDR1 as MNHNS and CDR2 as SASEGT. V lost 1 base to trimming and J lost 5 bases, with 11 bases between them. CDR3 length equals 15 residues. Here the CDR3 reads CASSEGSGGTGELFF. CDR3 nucleotide sequence: TGTGCCAGCAGTGAAGGGTCAGGGGGGACCGGGGAGCTGTTTTTT.

The rearrangement joins TRBV7-9 to TRBJ2-3; D remains unclear. CDR1 is SEHNR, CDR2 FQNEAQ, per germline (reference sequence). This CDR3 spans 14 amino acids. V lost 1 base and J 0 bases, leaving 5 bases between the germline ends. CDR3 sequence: CASSLVTSTDTQYF. The DNA of the CDR3 is TGTGCCAGCAGCTTAGTGACTAGCACAGATACGCAGTATTTT.

This chain links TRBV4-2 with TRBJ2-1; a weak D match, TRBD2 (6 bases). CDR1 is LGHNA and CDR2 is YNFKEQ in the germline V gene. This CDR3 spans 16 amino acids. The ends were cut back, 0 bases at V and 0 bases at J, with 9 bases in the middle. For the CDR3, the DNA is TGTGCCAGCAGCCAAGAATGGCGGGGCTCCTACAATGAGCAGTTCTTC. It yields the protein CASSQEWRGSYNEQFF.

This rearrangement joins TRBV6-2 or TRBV6-3 to TRBJ2-5; D is undetermined. Trimming took 2 bases from V and 4 from J, leaving 8 bases between them. The CDR3 runs to 13 residues. In germline, CDR1 is MNHEY, CDR2 SVGEGT. The CDR3 nucleotides are TGTGCCAGCAGTTACGCCCTAGGAGAGACCCAGTACTTC. Protein: CASSYALGETQYF.

The chain has TRBV28 and TRBJ1-4; D is unclear. Looked up from germline, CDR1 is MDHEN and CDR2 is SYDVKM. There are 16 residues in the CDR3. V lost 5 bases to trimming and J lost 0 bases, with 13 bases between them. DNA of the CDR3: TGTGCCAGCAGTACCAATCGGGATACAACTAATGAAAAACTGTTTTTT. It codes for CASSTNRDTTNEKLFF.

This clone was picked up one time. The rearrangement uses TRBV19 and TRBJ2-7, with 10 nucleotides matching TRBD1. This CDR3 is built from 13 residues. V shed 4 bases and J 4 bases; nucleotides not matched to a gene: 1. Germline V gene data show CDR1 as LNHDA and CDR2 as SQIVND (reference sequence). The CDR3 DNA reads as TGTGCCAGTAGTAGACAGGGGGCGTACGAGCAGTACTTC. Its protein product is CASSRQGAYEQYF. The full variable domain, its missing parts supplied by reference TRBV19 and TRBJ2-7, is DGGITQSPKYLFRKEGQNVTLSCEQNLNHDAMYWYRQDPGQGLRLIYYSQIVNDFQKGDIAEGYSVSREKKESFPLTVTSAQKNPTAFYLCASSRQGAYEQYFGPGTRLTVT.

This sequence joins TRBV28 and TRBJ2-1, with D possibly TRBD1 on 5 matching bases. Germline CDR1 and CDR2: MDHEN and SYDVKM. The CDR3 sequence is 15 residues long. The V gene lost 2 bases and the J gene lost 5 bases, with 13 bases spanning the gap. The CDR3 DNA sequence: TGTGCCAGCAGTTTAGGTCGGCAGGGAAACAATGAGCAGTTCTTC. Protein sequence: CASSLGRQGNNEQFF.

CDR3 DNA: TGTGCCAGCAGTGAAGAACTAGCGGGGTACAATGAGCAGTTCTTC. It specifies CASSEELAGYNEQFF. The chain has TRBV6-1 and TRBJ2-1, with 10 bases fitting TRBD2. Germline assignment: CDR1 MNHNS and CDR2 SASEGT. The V segment lost 1 base and the J segment 4 bases; nucleotides outside the gene matches: 1. The CDR3 length is 15 residues.

This clone was seen only once. The rearrangement links TRBV5-1 to TRBJ2-7; TRBD1 is a possible D gene (6 bases). CDR1 and CDR2 (germline): SGHRS, YFSETQ. Trimming took off 4 bases at V and 2 bases at J, with 19 bases between the two ends. The CDR3 sequence is 16 residues long. CDR3 coding DNA: TGCGCCAGCAGCCTGAGGAGAAACAGGGCAACCTACGAGCAGTACTTC. It encodes CASSLRRNRATYEQYF.

The rearrangement joins TRBV5-1 to TRBJ2-1, with 9 positions matching TRBD1. V lost 3 bases and J lost 7; bases outside the gene matches: 11. There are 16 residues in the CDR3. CDR1 and CDR2 (germline): SGHRS, YFSETQ. Here the CDR3 DNA reads TGCGCCAGCAGCTCGATTTCCGGGACAGGGTTTAATGAGCAGTTCTTC. Its translation is CASSSISGTGFNEQFF.

V gene TRBV5-1 combines with J gene TRBJ2-1; D remains unclear. Trimming took off 4 bases at V and 7 bases at J, with 15 bases between the two ends. Germline CDR1 is SGHRS and CDR2 is YFSETQ. The CDR3 covers 14 residues. The CDR3 here is CASSPVILPNEQFF. CDR3 coding DNA: TGCGCCAGCAGCCCGGTAATCCTACCGAATGAGCAGTTCTTC.

The chain combines TRBV5-1 with TRBJ2-3; TRBD2 aligns across 7 bases. The CDR3 loop spans 14 amino acids. Germline loops: CDR1 SGHRS, CDR2 YFSETQ. Trimming removed 5 bases from V and 3 bases from J; junction bases left unmatched: 6. In DNA, the CDR3 is TGCGCCAGCAGTTCCCCGGGGGGAACAGATACGCAGTATTTT. Residues: CASSSPGGTDTQYF.

A word on this clone: The same CDR3 arises from other DNA sequences in this sample as well. The gene calls are TRBV6-5 and TRBJ2-5, with 11 bases fitting TRBD2. V lost 3 bases, J lost 1 base, and 1 base stayed unmatched. CDR1 is MNHEY, CDR2 SVGAGI, per germline. The CDR3 consists of 15 residues. CDR3 in DNA: TGTGCCAGCAGTTATCTAGCGGGGGGCCAAGAGACCCAGTACTTC. It specifies CASSYLAGGQETQYF.

This chain links TRBV19 with TRBJ1-5; D remains unclear. The CDR3 is 16 residues long. The V end was cut by 4 bases, the J end by 2 bases, with 15 bases between. CDR1 and CDR2 (germline): LNHDA, SQIVND (reference sequence). CDR3 in DNA: TGTGCCAGTAGTACGTCTCGGGGAGAGGGCAATCAGCCCCAGCATTTT. Protein: CASSTSRGEGNQPQHF.

The chain combines TRBV24-1 with TRBJ2-5, with 8 bases fitting TRBD1. The CDR3 has 17 residues. The V and J ends lost 0 bases and 5 bases, in that order; junction bases with no gene match: 10. The V gene's germline CDR1 is KGHDR and CDR2 SFDVKD. CDR3 sequence reads: CATSDLGDSSGGETQYF. The CDR3 nucleotides are TGTGCCACCAGTGATTTGGGCGACAGCTCAGGGGGCGAGACCCAGTACTTC.

This clone was counted only a few times. This sequence joins TRBV28 and TRBJ1-1; D might be TRBD1 (6 bases). The germline V and J ends were trimmed by 3 bases and 0 bases, with 11 bases remaining between them. Germline-derived CDR1 and CDR2 are MDHEN and SYDVKM. The CDR3 consists of 15 residues. CDR3 region: CASSFGGLVNTEAFF. In DNA form, the CDR3 reads TGTGCCAGCAGTTTCGGGGGGCTGGTGAACACTGAAGCTTTCTTT.

V usage is TRBV5-6 and J usage is TRBJ1-5, with D maybe TRBD1 (6 bases). The CDR3 contains 13 residues. V lost 3 bases and J lost 9, with 13 bases in between. CDR1 is SGHDT, CDR2 YYEEEE, per germline. CDR3 DNA: TGTGCCAGCAGCTCAGTTGGGGGCGGGCCCCAGCATTTT. Encoded protein: CASSSVGGGPQHF.

This CDR3 reads CASSLAGGGYEKLFF. The DNA for the CDR3 is TGTGCCAGCAGCTTAGCAGGGGGGGGGTATGAAAAACTGTTTTTT. The chain carries TRBV7-8 and TRBJ1-4; tentatively, D is TRBD1 (6 bases). The CDR3 is 15 amino acids. Looked up from germline, CDR1 is SGHVS and CDR2 is FQNEAQ. Trimming left V 0 bases short and J 6 bases short, with 11 bases between.

This clone was found a few times. This sequence joins TRBV30 and TRBJ1-2; TRBD1 matches at 7 bases. There are 13 residues in the CDR3. The trim removed 3 bases at V and 8 bases at J, leaving 9 bases unmatched. Germline-derived CDR1 and CDR2 are GTSNPN and SVGIG (reference sequence). As DNA, the CDR3 is TGTGCCTGGAGCACAAACACAGGGGACGGCTACACCTTC. It encodes CAWSTNTGDGYTF.

The chain combines TRBV5-8 with TRBJ2-1; 7 bases are shared with TRBD1. Germline CDR1 SGHTS, CDR2 YDEGEE. The CDR3 has 16 residues. The J segment lost 2 bases and the V segment lost 4 bases, leaving 9 bases of the junction unmatched. Written as DNA, the CDR3 is TGTGCCAGCAGCCCGAATCACAGGGGAACCTACAATGAGCAGTTCTTC. Its protein product is CASSPNHRGTYNEQFF.

The chain links TRBV9 to TRBJ1-5; D not certain. Germline assignment: CDR1 SGDLS and CDR2 YYNGEE. The CDR3 length is 15 residues. V lost 5 bases, J lost 5 bases, and 17 bases lay in between. This chain's CDR3 is CASRPEGLQDQPQHF. CDR3 DNA: TGTGCCAGCAGACCTGAGGGCCTTCAAGATCAGCCCCAGCATTTT.